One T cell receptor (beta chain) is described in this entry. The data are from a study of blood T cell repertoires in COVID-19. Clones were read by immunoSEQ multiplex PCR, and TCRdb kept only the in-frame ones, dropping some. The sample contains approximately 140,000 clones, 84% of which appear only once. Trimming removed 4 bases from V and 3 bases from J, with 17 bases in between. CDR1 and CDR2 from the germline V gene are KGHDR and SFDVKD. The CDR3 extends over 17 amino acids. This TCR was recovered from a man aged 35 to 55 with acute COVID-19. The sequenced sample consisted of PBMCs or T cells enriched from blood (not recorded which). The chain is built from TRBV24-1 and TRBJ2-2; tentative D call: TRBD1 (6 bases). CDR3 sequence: CATSDPAGDIHTGELFF. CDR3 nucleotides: TGTGCCACCAGTGACCCAGCAGGGGACATCCACACCGGGGAGCTGTTTTTT.